What follows are 28 T cell receptor beta chains derived from one specimen sequenced in a study of Tregs in tolerant kidney transplant recipients. Produced via immunoSEQ multiplex PCR; TCRdb's table is partial and in-frame only. The sample has some 250,000 clones, around 81% seen once. The source material was CD4+ T cells from blood. These TCRs come from a human donor in good health.

The rearrangement joins TRBV19 to TRBJ1-5, with D unclear. Trimming removed 4 bases at V and 5 bases at J, with 9 bases between. Per germline, CDR1 LNHDA and CDR2 SQIVND (reference sequence). The length of the CDR3 is 13 residues. DNA for the CDR3: TGTGCCAGTAGTACGCTTGGAGATCAGCCCCAGCATTTT. This encodes CASSTLGDQPQHF.

A note on this clone: Other DNA sequences in the sample encode the same CDR3. The chain carries TRBV15 and TRBJ1-5, with D possibly TRBD1 on 5 matching bases. V gave up 3 bases and J gave up 7 bases, with 13 bases separating them. Germline V gene sequence: CDR1 LNHNV, CDR2 YYDKDF (reference sequence). This CDR3 has 14 residues. DNA of the CDR3: TGTGCCACCAGCAGGCGGGGCGGGTACCAGCCCCAGCATTTT. It encodes CATSRRGGYQPQHF.

In its sample, this clone was seen a few times. The chain combines TRBV4-2 with TRBJ1-1; D is unclear. The V gene's germline CDR1 is LGHNA and CDR2 YNFKEQ. The length of the CDR3 is 14 residues. The V and J ends lost 2 bases and 1 base respectively, with 8 bases between them. The CDR3 DNA sequence: TGTGCCAGCAGCCAACGGGAGGGGAACACTGAAGCTTTCTTT. Translating it yields CASSQREGNTEAFF.

The gene calls are TRBV10-3 and TRBJ1-2; D may be TRBD1 (5 bases). Germline CDR1 reads ENHRY; CDR2 reads SYGVKD. The CDR3 sequence is 13 residues long. The V end was cut by 4 bases, the J end by 2 bases, with 8 bases between. CDR3 protein: CAISGGRNYGYTF. CDR3 sequence (DNA): TGTGCCATCAGTGGGGGCAGGAACTATGGCTACACCTTC.

V is TRBV5-1 and J is TRBJ1-1; 10 nucleotides line up with TRBD1. Per the germline V gene, CDR1 is SGHRS and CDR2 is YFSETQ. J was trimmed by 0 bases and V by 7 bases; bases with no gene match: 9. The CDR3 extends over 16 amino acids. CDR3 nucleotide sequence: TGCGCCAGCTCCGGGACAGGGGCCTTGATGAACACTGAAGCTTTCTTT. Protein: CASSGTGALMNTEAFF. The variable domain in full, completed from reference TRBV5-1 and TRBJ1-1, reads KAGVTQTPRYLIKTRGQQVTLSCSPISGHRSVSWYQQTPGQGLQFLFEYFSETQRNKGNFPGRFSGRQFSNSRSEMNVSTLELGDSALYLCASSGTGALMNTEAFFGQGTRLTVV.

V gene TRBV27 combines with J gene TRBJ2-2; a possible D gene is TRBD2 (5 bases). Trimming pared 5 bases from V and 7 bases from J, leaving 8 bases between. Germline V lookup: CDR1 MNHEY, CDR2 SMNVEV (reference sequence). The CDR3 sequence is 12 residues long. The CDR3 reads CASSIGDGELFF. The CDR3 coding sequence is TGTGCCAGCAGTATCGGGGACGGGGAGCTGTTTTTT.

This clone was seen a single time. V gene TRBV7-6 combines with J gene TRBJ2-5; 12 bases align to TRBD2. The trim removed 4 bases at V and 4 bases at J, leaving 7 bases unmatched. There are 16 residues in the CDR3. Germline V gene sequence: CDR1 SGHVS, CDR2 FNYEAQ. The CDR3 is CASSSRLAGARETQYF. CDR3 coding DNA: TGTGCCAGCAGCTCAAGACTAGCGGGGGCCCGAGAGACCCAGTACTTC.

The rearrangement uses TRBV7-9 and TRBJ2-5, with D possibly being TRBD1 (6 bases). V shed 5 bases and J shed 5 bases, with 15 bases lying between them. Germline loops: CDR1 SEHNR, CDR2 FQNEAQ (reference sequence). The CDR3 runs to 14 residues. The CDR3: CASSQNTGKETQYF. The CDR3 nucleotides are TGTGCCAGCAGCCAAAACACAGGGAAGGAGACCCAGTACTTC. Together with reference TRBV7-9 and TRBJ2-5, the CDR3 gives the full variable domain: DTGVSQNPRHKITKRGQNVTFRCDPISEHNRLYWYRQTLGQGPEFLTYFQNEAQLEKSRLLSDRFSAERPKGSFSTLEIQRTEQGDSAMYLCASSQNTGKETQYFGPGTRLLVL.

The V gene is TRBV5-1, the J gene TRBJ2-7; 12 bases agree with TRBD1. This CDR3 spans 15 amino acids. J gave up 7 bases and V 4 bases, and 9 bases lay outside the gene matches. CDR1 is SGHRS and CDR2 is YFSETQ in the germline V gene. The CDR3 coding sequence is TGCGCCAGCAGCCCCCCGGGACAGGGGGCGCGGGAGCAGTACTTC. This codes for CASSPPGQGAREQYF.

The V call is TRBV25-1, the J call TRBJ2-2, with unresolved D. The CDR3 is made up of 14 amino acids. Germline V gene lookup returns CDR1 MGHDK and CDR2 SYGVNS. V dropped 7 bases and J dropped 8 bases, with 17 bases sitting between them. The DNA for the CDR3 is TGTGCCAGCAAGGACGCAGGCAGTGGAGGGGAGCTGTTTTTT. Translating gives CASKDAGSGGELFF.

The chain carries TRBV4-2 and TRBJ2-5; 8 bases line up with TRBD2. Germline CDR1 reads LGHNA; CDR2 reads YNFKEQ. After removal of 10 bases from V and 3 bases from J, the junction contained 10 bases not matched to a gene. This CDR3 region has 14 residues. CDR3 DNA: TGTGCCACCTCGGGACTAGGGAAAGAAGAGACCCAGTACTTC. It codes for CATSGLGKEETQYF.

The V call is TRBV5-1, the J call TRBJ2-5, with D unresolved. Germline V gene data show CDR1 as SGHRS and CDR2 as YFSETQ. The CDR3 sequence is 13 residues long. V dropped 6 bases and J dropped 1 base, with 10 bases sitting between them. CDR3 loop: CASTPSPQETQYF. DNA for the CDR3: TGCGCCAGCACCCCGTCCCCCCAAGAGACCCAGTACTTC.

J is TRBJ2-2 and V is TRBV19, with D unresolved. The V end lost 3 bases, the J end lost 4 bases, and 3 bases lay between the germline ends. CDR3 length equals 12 residues. CDR1 and CDR2 from the germline V gene are LNHDA and SQIVND (reference sequence). The CDR3 DNA reads as TGTGCCAGTAGTATGGTCACCGGGGAGCTGTTTTTT. It codes for CASSMVTGELFF. Full variable domain (missing parts from reference TRBV19 and TRBJ2-2): DGGITQSPKYLFRKEGQNVTLSCEQNLNHDAMYWYRQDPGQGLRLIYYSQIVNDFQKGDIAEGYSVSREKKESFPLTVTSAQKNPTAFYLCASSMVTGELFFGEGSRLTVL.

The CDR3, as DNA: TGTGCCACGTCTAGCGGGAGAACCTACGAGCAGTACTTC. This gives the protein CATSSGRTYEQYF. V and J are TRBV15 and TRBJ2-7; TRBD2 aligns across 10 bases. Per the germline V gene, CDR1 is LNHNV and CDR2 is YYDKDF (reference sequence). This CDR3 has 13 residues. J lost 2 bases, V lost 9 bases, and 4 bases had no gene match.

Of note for this clone: Other nucleotide sequences in the sample specify the same CDR3. The CDR3 nucleotides read TGTGCCAGCTCACCCTCGACAGGGGGGAACACTGAAGCTTTCTTT. Its translation: CASSPSTGGNTEAFF. The chain recombines TRBV18 with TRBJ1-1, with 9 bases fitting TRBD1. V was clipped by 3 bases and J by 1 base; unmatched bases: 3. The CDR3 sequence is 15 residues long. Germline V gives CDR1 KGHSH, CDR2 LQKENI.

The chain uses TRBV25-1 and TRBJ1-3, with unresolved D. The V gene's germline CDR1 is MGHDK and CDR2 SYGVNS. The germline V and J ends were trimmed by 4 bases and 1 base, with 8 bases remaining between them. The CDR3 spans 14 residues. CDR3 sequence: CASSAGSSGNTIYF. The CDR3 nucleotides are TGTGCCAGCAGTGCGGGTTCATCTGGAAACACCATATATTTT.

V and J are TRBV5-4 and TRBJ1-1; D ambiguous. Per germline, CDR1 SGHNT and CDR2 YYREEE (reference sequence). The CDR3 covers 12 residues. V was pared by 1 base and J by 5 bases, with 6 bases between. As DNA, the CDR3 is TGTGCCAGCAGCTTGACCGGAACTGAAGCTTTCTTT. Its translation is CASSLTGTEAFF.

The chain joins TRBV5-4 to TRBJ2-3, with 11 positions matching TRBD2. Trimming at V came to 4 bases and at J to 2 bases, leaving 6 bases not matched to a gene. This CDR3 has 16 amino acids. The germline gives CDR1 SGHNT, CDR2 YYREEE (reference sequence). The CDR3 spells CASSRPGLAVTDTQYF. The CDR3, as DNA: TGTGCCAGCAGCCGCCCGGGACTAGCGGTCACAGATACGCAGTATTTT. The variable domain in full, completed from reference TRBV5-4 and TRBJ2-3, reads ETGVTQSPTHLIKTRGQQVTLRCSSQSGHNTVSWYQQALGQGPQFIFQYYREEENGRGNFPPRFSGLQFPNYSSELNVNALELDDSALYLCASSRPGLAVTDTQYFGPGTRLTVL.

The V and J genes are TRBV29-1 and TRBJ1-1; perhaps TRBD1 as D (6 bases). CDR1 and CDR2 from the germline V gene are SQVTM and ANQGSEA. This CDR3 comprises 12 residues. The CDR3 region is CTVQGGFTEAFF. CDR3 nucleotide sequence: TGCACTGTACAGGGAGGATTTACTGAAGCTTTCTTT.

The rearrangement uses TRBV7-9 and TRBJ1-2; no clear D gene. Per the germline V gene, CDR1 is SEHNR and CDR2 is FQNEAQ (reference sequence). V dropped 0 bases and J dropped 8 bases, with 13 bases sitting between them. The CDR3 runs to 14 residues. The CDR3 loop reads CASSLAQTSWGYTF. The CDR3 DNA sequence: TGTGCCAGCAGCTTAGCCCAGACATCCTGGGGCTACACCTTC.

This clone has a single count. J is TRBJ1-1 and V is TRBV19; D possibly corresponds to TRBD1 (5 bases). This CDR3 contains 16 residues. V gave up 3 bases and J gave up 2 bases, with 16 bases separating them. The germline gives CDR1 LNHDA, CDR2 SQIVND (reference sequence). The chain's CDR3 is CASSIRVGTGNTEAFF. The CDR3 coding sequence is TGTGCCAGTAGTATTAGGGTCGGGACGGGAAACACTGAAGCTTTCTTT. The variable domain in full, with the rest retrieved from reference TRBV19 and TRBJ1-1, is DGGITQSPKYLFRKEGQNVTLSCEQNLNHDAMYWYRQDPGQGLRLIYYSQIVNDFQKGDIAEGYSVSREKKESFPLTVTSAQKNPTAFYLCASSIRVGTGNTEAFFGQGTRLTVV.

This clone was recorded once. V gene TRBV6-5 combines with J gene TRBJ1-5, with D tentatively TRBD1 (5 bases). The V end was cut by 10 bases, the J end by 0 bases, with 16 bases between. This CDR3 is built from 15 residues. Germline CDR1 and CDR2: MNHEY and SVGAGI. In DNA, the CDR3 is TGTGCCACCAAAAGAGGGGCCCCTAGCAATCAGCCCCAGCATTTT. It encodes CATKRGAPSNQPQHF.

The rearrangement joins TRBV7-6 to TRBJ1-4, with D possibly being TRBD1 (6 bases). Germline CDR1 SGHVS, CDR2 FNYEAQ. V lost 1 base and J lost 8, with 11 bases in between. This CDR3 is 14 amino acids long. In DNA form, the CDR3 reads TGTGCCAGCAGCTTAGGGCAGGGGTACGAAAAACTGTTTTTT. This encodes CASSLGQGYEKLFF.

The V and J genes are TRBV15 and TRBJ1-3; D remains ambiguous. Germline CDR1 is LNHNV and CDR2 is YYDKDF (reference sequence). This CDR3 comprises 15 residues. The V end was cut by 0 bases, the J end by 2 bases, with 8 bases between. Written as DNA, the CDR3 is TGTGCCACCAGCAGAGATAAGGGTCCTGGAAACACCATATATTTT. Translation gives CATSRDKGPGNTIYF.

This clone has a handful of counts. The CDR3 is CASSDLASGRGEQFF. In DNA, the CDR3 is TGCGCCAGCAGTGATCTGGCTAGCGGGAGGGGTGAGCAGTTCTTC. The rearrangement links TRBV10-1 to TRBJ2-1; 12 bases agree with TRBD2. The germline V gene encodes CDR1 WNHNN and CDR2 SYGVQD (reference sequence). This CDR3 is built from 15 residues. Unmatched junction bases numbered 6, after V lost 3 bases and J lost 9 bases.

The chain employs TRBV4-2 and TRBJ2-6, with D perhaps TRBD2 (5 bases). The CDR3 has 18 residues. Trimming left V 2 bases short and J 0 bases short, with 14 bases between. Looked up from germline, CDR1 is LGHNA and CDR2 is YNFKEQ. The CDR3 DNA is TGTGCCAGCAGCCAACCCGCCGATGGGAGCTCTGGGGCCAACGTCCTGACTTTC. It translates to CASSQPADGSSGANVLTF.

The V gene is TRBV10-1, the J gene TRBJ1-2; tentative D call: TRBD1 (6 bases). The CDR3 length is 15 residues. V was trimmed by 4 bases and J by 4 bases, leaving 16 bases between them. Germline CDR1 reads WNHNN; CDR2 reads SYGVQD (reference sequence). DNA of the CDR3: TGCGCCAGCAGTGGGGGGGCAGGGGCCTCCTATGGCTACACCTTC. This encodes CASSGGAGASYGYTF.

The chain combines TRBV5-4 with TRBJ2-1, with D perhaps TRBD1 (5 bases). V was pared by 2 bases and J by 5 bases, with 20 bases between. Germline lookup yields CDR1 SGHNT and CDR2 YYREEE (reference sequence). This CDR3 is 17 amino acids long. The CDR3 loop is CASSFHPGQVTNNEQFF. The CDR3 region has the DNA TGTGCCAGCAGCTTCCACCCAGGGCAGGTCACCAACAATGAGCAGTTCTTC. The variable domain in full, with the rest retrieved from reference TRBV5-4 and TRBJ2-1, is ETGVTQSPTHLIKTRGQQVTLRCSSQSGHNTVSWYQQALGQGPQFIFQYYREEENGRGNFPPRFSGLQFPNYSSELNVNALELDDSALYLCASSFHPGQVTNNEQFFGPGTRLTVL.